Below, one T cell receptor beta chain is given with its context. Its antigen is unidentified. The entry originates in a study of CD4 T cells in relation to SARS-CoV-2 and coronaviruses. Whole-study context: The restricting HLA molecule for shared crossreactive spike epitopes was mapped. Findings and caveats of the study: Crossreactive clones expanded significantly less to SARS-CoV-2 than monoreactive clones.

Clones were sequenced by immunoSEQ multiplex PCR, and TCRdb holds only the in-frame ones, with some missing. The top ten hold approximately 3.1% of the sample, which has about 37,000 clones, 70% to 90% seen once. The germline gives CDR1 MNHEY, CDR2 SVGAGI. Trimming removed 10 bases at V and 5 bases at J, with 17 bases between. The CDR3 extends over 14 amino acids. Naive and memory CD4+ T cells were separated from cryopreserved PBMCs. The source material was memory CD4+ T cells from PBMCs. This TCR was recovered from an adult with COVID-19. This sequence joins TRBV6-5 and TRBJ2-2; a weak D match, TRBD2 (6 bases). The chain's CDR3 is CATAPRRGTGELFF. CDR3 nucleotides: TGTGCCACTGCCCCAAGACGGGGGACCGGGGAGCTGTTTTTT.